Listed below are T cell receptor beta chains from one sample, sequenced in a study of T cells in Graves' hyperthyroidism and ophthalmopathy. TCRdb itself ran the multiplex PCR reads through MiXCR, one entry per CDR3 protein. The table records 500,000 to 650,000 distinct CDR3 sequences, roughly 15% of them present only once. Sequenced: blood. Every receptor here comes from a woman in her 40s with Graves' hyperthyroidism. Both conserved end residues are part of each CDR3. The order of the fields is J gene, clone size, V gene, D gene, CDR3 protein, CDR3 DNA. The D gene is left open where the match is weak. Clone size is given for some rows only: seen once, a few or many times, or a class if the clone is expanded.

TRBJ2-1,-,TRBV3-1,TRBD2,CASSLYPGTSGTNEQFF,TGTGCCAGCAGCCTATATCCCGGGACTAGCGGGACGAATGAGCAGTTCTTC
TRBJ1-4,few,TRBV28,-,CASSFYGRGEKLFF,TGTGCCAGCAGTTTTTACGGCCGGGGTGAAAAACTGTTTTTT
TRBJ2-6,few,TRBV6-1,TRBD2,CASSPGLAGNYSGANVLTF,TGTGCCAGCAGCCCCGGACTAGCGGGAAACTACTCTGGGGCCAACGTCCTGACTTTC
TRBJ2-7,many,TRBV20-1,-,CSARDDGYEQYF,TGCAGTGCTAGAGACGACGGCTACGAGCAGTACTTC
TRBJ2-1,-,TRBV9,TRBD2,CASSPRAGALNEQFF,TGTGCCAGCAGCCCACGGGCGGGAGCTCTCAATGAGCAGTTCTTC
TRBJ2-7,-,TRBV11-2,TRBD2,CASGPLAGSYEQYF,TGTGCCAGCGGACCTTTAGCGGGCTCCTACGAGCAGTACTTC
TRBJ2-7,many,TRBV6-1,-,CASIKRGTGYPYEQYF,TGTGCCAGCATCAAGCGGGGGACAGGGTACCCCTACGAGCAGTACTTC
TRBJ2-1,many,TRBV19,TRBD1,CASSIVGTGLFSEQFF,TGTGCCAGTAGTATTGTTGGGACAGGGTTGTTCTCTGAGCAGTTCTTC
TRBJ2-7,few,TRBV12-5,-,CASGDGAYEQYF,TGTGCTAGTGGGGATGGTGCCTACGAGCAGTACTTC
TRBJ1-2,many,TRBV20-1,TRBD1,CSASRQGDGYTF,TGCAGTGCTAGCAGACAGGGGGATGGCTACACCTTC
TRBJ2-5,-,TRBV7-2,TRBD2,CASSFPTSGIEETQYF,TGTGCCAGCAGCTTCCCGACTAGCGGGATTGAAGAGACCCAGTACTTC
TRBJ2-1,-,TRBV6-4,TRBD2,CANSVSSGYNEQFF,TGTGCCAACAGTGTGAGTAGCGGGTACAATGAGCAGTTCTTC
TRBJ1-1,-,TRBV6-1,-,CASSTLDRNTEAFF,TGTGCCAGCAGTACCCTGGACCGGAACACTGAAGCTTTCTTT
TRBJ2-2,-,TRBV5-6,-,CASSLQAGELFF,TGTGCCAGCAGCCTCCAGGCCGGGGAGCTGTTTTTT
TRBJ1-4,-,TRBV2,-,CASSTDGMRGEKLFF,TGTGCCAGCAGCACCGACGGGATGAGGGGAGAAAAACTGTTTTTT
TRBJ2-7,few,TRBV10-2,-,CASSVEVNYEQYF,TGCGCCAGCAGTGTCGAAGTTAACTACGAGCAGTACTTC
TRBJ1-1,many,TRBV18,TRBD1,CASSGQKNTEAFF,TGTGCCAGCTCGGGACAGAAAAACACTGAAGCTTTCTTT
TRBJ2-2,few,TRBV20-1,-,CSAASENTGELFF,TGCAGTGCTGCTAGCGAGAACACCGGGGAGCTGTTTTTT
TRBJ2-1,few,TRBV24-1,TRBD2,CAIGTSGRMNEQFF,TGTGCCATTGGGACTAGCGGGAGAATGAATGAGCAGTTCTTC
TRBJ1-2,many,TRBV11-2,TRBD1,CASSSGQGAPYGYTF,TGTGCCAGCAGCTCGGGACAGGGGGCCCCCTATGGCTACACCTTC
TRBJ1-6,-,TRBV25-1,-,CASSLWGGDNSPLHF,TGTGCCAGCAGCTTGTGGGGAGGCGATAATTCACCCCTCCACTTT
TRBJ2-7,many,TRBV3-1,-,CASSPSFHEQYF,TGTGCCAGCAGCCCGTCTTTTCACGAGCAGTACTTC
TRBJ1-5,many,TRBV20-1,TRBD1,CSAKDRVNQPQHF,TGCAGTGCAAAGGACAGGGTCAATCAGCCCCAGCATTTT
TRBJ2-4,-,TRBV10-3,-,CAISEYVEGNIQYF,TGTGCCATCAGTGAGTATGTAGAGGGAAACATTCAGTACTTC
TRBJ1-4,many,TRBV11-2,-,CASSLDRTATNEKLFF,TGTGCCAGCAGCTTAGACCGGACTGCAACTAATGAAAAACTGTTTTTT
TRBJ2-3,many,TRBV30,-,CAWSSGGGRDTQYF,TGTGCCTGGAGTTCAGGGGGGGGTCGAGATACGCAGTATTTT
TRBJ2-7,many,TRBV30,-,CAWSVGERTYEQYF,TGTGCCTGGAGTGTGGGGGAGCGAACCTACGAGCAGTACTTC
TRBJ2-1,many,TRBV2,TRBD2,CASSAVPGLVNEQFF,TGTGCCAGCAGTGCCGTCCCGGGACTAGTGAATGAGCAGTTCTTC
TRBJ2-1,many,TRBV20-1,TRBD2,CSVKASGRFPYNEQFF,TGCAGTGTTAAAGCTAGCGGGAGATTCCCCTACAATGAGCAGTTCTTC
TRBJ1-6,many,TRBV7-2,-,CASSLYRVNSPLHF,TGTGCCAGCAGCTTATACAGGGTTAATTCACCCCTCCACTTT
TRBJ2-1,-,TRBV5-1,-,CASSGYRADEQFF,TGCGCCAGCAGCGGGTACAGGGCCGATGAGCAGTTCTTC
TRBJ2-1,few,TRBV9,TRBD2,CASGGAGPYNEQFF,TGTGCCAGCGGGGGAGCGGGGCCCTACAATGAGCAGTTCTTC
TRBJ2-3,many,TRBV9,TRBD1,CASSVTLRTGGEFGTDTQYF,TGTGCCAGCAGCGTCACCCTCCGGACAGGGGGCGAGTTCGGCACAGATACGCAGTATTTT
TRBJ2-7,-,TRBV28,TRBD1,CASSKGQGLPSYEQYF,TGTGCCAGCAGCAAAGGACAGGGGCTACCTTCCTACGAGCAGTACTTC
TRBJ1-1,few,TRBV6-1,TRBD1,CASRDRGRGPSGAFF,TGTGCCAGCAGGGACAGGGGGCGAGGACCCTCAGGAGCTTTCTTT
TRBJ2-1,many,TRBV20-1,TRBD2,CSARDPSGTSLRNEQFF,TGCAGTGCTAGAGATCCCTCAGGGACTAGCCTTCGCAATGAGCAGTTCTTC
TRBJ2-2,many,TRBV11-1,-,CASSYSETTGELFF,TGTGCCAGCAGTTACTCCGAGACCACCGGGGAGCTGTTTTTT
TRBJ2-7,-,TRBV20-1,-,CSVITYYEQYF,TGCAGCGTTATCACCTACTACGAGCAGTACTTC
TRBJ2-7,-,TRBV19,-,CASSIGRSASYEQYF,TGTGCCAGTAGTATAGGGAGAAGCGCCTCCTACGAGCAGTACTTC
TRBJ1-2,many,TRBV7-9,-,CASSLREDDYGYTF,TGTGCCAGCAGCTTAAGGGAGGATGACTATGGCTACACCTTC
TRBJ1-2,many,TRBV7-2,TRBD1,CASSGSGTGTSRRGYTF,TGTGCCAGCAGCGGATCCGGGACAGGGACTTCTCGGCGCGGCTACACCTTC